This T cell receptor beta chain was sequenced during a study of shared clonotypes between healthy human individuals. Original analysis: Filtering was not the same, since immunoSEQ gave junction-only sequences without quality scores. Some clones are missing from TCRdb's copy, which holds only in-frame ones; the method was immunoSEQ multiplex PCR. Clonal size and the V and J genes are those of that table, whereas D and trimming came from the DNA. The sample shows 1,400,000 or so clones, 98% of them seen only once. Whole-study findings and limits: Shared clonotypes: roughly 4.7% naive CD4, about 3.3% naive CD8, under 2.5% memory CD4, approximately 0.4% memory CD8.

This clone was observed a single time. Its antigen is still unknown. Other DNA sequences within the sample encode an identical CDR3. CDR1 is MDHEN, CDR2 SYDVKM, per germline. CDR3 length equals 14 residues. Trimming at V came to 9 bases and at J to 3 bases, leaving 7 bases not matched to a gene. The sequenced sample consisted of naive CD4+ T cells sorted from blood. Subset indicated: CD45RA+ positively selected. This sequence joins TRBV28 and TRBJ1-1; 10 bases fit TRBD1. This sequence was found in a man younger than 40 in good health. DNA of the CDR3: TGTGCCAGTAGGACAGGGGGGTGGTACACTGAAGCTTTCTTT. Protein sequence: CASRTGGWYTEAFF.